The subject of this entry is one TCR beta chain. Its recognized antigen is unknown. No clone much larger than this one lies a single base away; base qualities are absent. The source of the sample is a study of cytomegalovirus exposure and HLA in healthy donors (dated by TCRdb to between 2016 and 2019). With respect to the entire study: In an earlier analysis of under 600 of the donors, 250 to 350 Gb of sequence data and 90 million to 120 million unique TCR beta sequences from about 190 million T cells were reported. Roughly 320 gigabases of sequencing data and about 92 million unique TCR sequences made up an early release that covered nearly 650 HLA-typed donors. Of the roughly 400 genotyped donors, 65% to 90% fell in the genetic ancestry cluster associated with self-reported Caucasian donors. The aim of the study was to test whether cataloging public T cell receptors could identify signatures of past pathogen exposure. The study profiled the T cell repertoires of under 850 subjects by immunosequencing and related them to cytomegalovirus serostatus. In addition to the first cohort of 650 to 800 subjects, a separate validation cohort of around 110 different subjects was used. To predict cytomegalovirus infection status, the study brought together high-throughput TCR immunosequencing, statistical association of individual TCRs with disease status, and machine learning. In a later analysis, previously published TCR beta repertoires from about 640 donors were re-analyzed and high-resolution HLA genotyping was added so that TCR occurrence patterns could be studied. The later analysis used no new phenotypic data to find candidate immune exposures, relying instead on TCR beta sequences and their occurrence across donors. To decide whether each TCR beta V gene segment behaved as functional or pseudogenic, an earlier analysis of approximately 620 of the donors relied on high-throughput TCR beta sequencing. Donor age, sex, ethnicity and CMV serostatus were collected together with the repertoire data. A later genetic analysis used genome-wide SNP genotypes for about 65% of the 666 donors, treating that subset as a discovery cohort. All discovery cohort repertoires had been generated on a single sequencing platform. HLA typing included class I and class II loci at four-digit resolution. The number of typed donors differed by locus: 629-630 for A, B, C, DRB1 and DQB1; 500 to 550 for DQA1; around 580 for DPA1; and about 450 for DPB1. Roughly five DR-DQ haplotypes were handled as single units for association and clustering, since linkage in the cohort was strong. Among about 400 genotyped donors of the cohort, an average of approximately 220,000 unique TCR beta nucleotide sequences was sequenced per donor, of which about 19% were non-productive.

Libraries were constructed by the immunoSEQ multiplex PCR assay. For the multiplex PCR, a mixture combining 60 forward primers for TCR Vbeta segments and 13 reverse primers for TCR Jbeta segments was used. The CDR3 region of rearranged TCR beta genes was amplified from genomic DNA with a multiplex PCR assay. The amplified TCR beta libraries were sequenced on the Illumina HiSeq System as 87-base-pair reads. The paper's processing steps were these. A later analysis counted 65 million to 90 million unique TCR beta chains across the 700 or so repertoires, and some 12 million of these chains were shared by at least two donors. Raw reads were error-corrected and collapsed into unique sequences with a nearest-neighbor algorithm that merged closely related sequences to remove PCR and sequencing errors. To assign V, D and J gene segments, CDR3 sequences were aligned to IMGT reference sequences. Each retained sequence needed at least a six-nucleotide match to both a V gene segment and a J gene segment. Rearrangements were called productive when the CDR3 lacked stop codons and stayed in frame with V and J; all others were non-productive. CDR3 was defined according to IMGT convention as the region running from the second conserved V-encoded cysteine to the conserved J-encoded phenylalanine. In an earlier analysis of approximately 590 of the donors, sequences lacking an unambiguous match to a single V gene segment were excluded. In an earlier analysis of almost 600 of the donors, a V segment was called functional when productive rearrangements were above 56.7%, and segregating when the standard deviation between donors exceeded 5%. To diagnose cytomegalovirus status from the catalog of TCR beta chain sequences, a statistical classification framework was built. In a later analysis, TCR nucleotide sequences were compared against IMGT/GENE-DB human TR gene sequences so that V and J genes could be assigned. The TCRdist pipeline was used in a later analysis to assign CDR3 sequences and most-parsimonious VDJ recombination scenarios. A later analysis defined each TCR beta chain by its CDR3 amino acid sequence plus V-gene family, and excluded reads lacking a unique V-gene family. To address suspected cross-contamination and a sequencing artifact, a later analysis removed around 590 highly shared, low-generation-probability nucleotide sequences. For each public chain, a later analysis derived a clonal expansion index from normalized ranks of inferred template counts within each repertoire. In a later analysis, generation probabilities were computed with a VDJ recombination model fitted to out-of-frame rearrangements, and the resulting probabilities were checked against IGoR. In a later analysis, TCR-TCR, TCR-HLA and TCR-CMV co-occurrence was scored with hypergeometric tests, and a repertoire-size bias correction was applied to TCR pairs. A later analysis estimated false discovery rates by permuting HLA or CMV assignments 20 times. In a later analysis, co-occurring TCRs were grouped with DBSCAN, and TCRdist sequence similarity was added when clustering was performed within HLA-allele-positive subsets. Repertoires with fewer than 30,000 or more than 120,000 public chains, plus five repertoires with anomalous nucleotide sharing, were excluded from co-occurrence clustering. TCRdb's version of the immuneACCESS table is confined to in-frame rearrangements and falls short of the full clone set. An unresolved V gene accounts for under half of the shortfall where checked; the remainder is of unknown origin. D and trimming come from the DNA, and the V and J calls and clone size come from that table. The sample has 150,000 or so clones on record, 75% to 90% of them singletons. The ten most abundant clones make up around 4.3% of the sample.

What the authors observed across the whole study: Only TCR beta chains were sequenced in this cohort, and the absence of alpha or paired-chain data limited detectable features. In an earlier analysis of approximately 590 of the donors, most TCR beta V segments appeared in productive rearrangements about 87% or about 30% of the time, broadly matching IMGT annotations. The only immune exposure information available for the cohort was CMV serostatus. In the study, some 180 TCR beta chains were listed as associated with cytomegalovirus. Because counts were too low, seventeen rarely observed V segments, including chromosome 9 orphons, were excluded from the earlier analysis of fewer than 650 of the donors. A later analysis reported that several top co-occurrence clusters appeared linked to parvovirus B19, influenza, CMV and Epstein-Barr virus. A few of the identified cytomegalovirus-associated TCR beta chains were confirmed in vitro to be specific for cytomegalovirus antigens. A later analysis found that most CMV-associated TCR beta chains appeared HLA-restricted, with HLA associations seemingly driven largely by CMV exposure. In a later analysis, HLA-associated TCR beta chains were found to be more clonally expanded and to have lower generation probabilities than equally common non-associated chains. In a later analysis, about 16,000 TCR beta sequences were associated with specific HLA alleles at a false discovery rate of 0.05. Because HLA typing was missing for some donors at each locus, association tests included only the typed subset. Correlated functional status among segregating V segments might reflect linkage disequilibrium, but an unknown experimental factor could not be ruled out. A later genetic analysis reported fewer N-insertions in productive TCRs among donors in an Asian-associated ancestry cluster than the approximately 700-donor mean. Most TCR sequences were seen in very few donors, while some public TCRs were found in many individuals. Some IMGT-functional V segments, including TRBV6-2 and TRBV6-3, could not be distinguished by the 87-base-pair reads and were therefore excluded. A further reported finding was that TCR beta sequences accurately predicted the HLA-A and HLA-B alleles for most subjects in the first cohort. The classifier was reported to diagnose cytomegalovirus status with high specificity and sensitivity in both the original and validation cohorts. When HLA alleles, especially DR and DQ, strongly co-occurred, TCR associations were difficult to assign to individual alleles. According to the authors, the approach could potentially be generalized to other disease states and immunological phenotypes. According to a later analysis, TCR association rates differed among HLA loci, with DRB1 alleles showing the most associated TCRs and HLA-C alleles showing the fewest. The sequencing pipeline was judged likely to have produced a cluster of highly shared sequence variants as a technical artifact. Sequencing depth was assumed to be roughly uniform across donors in the presence/absence analyses, though that assumption may not hold. V-gene and J-gene trimming of TCR beta chains was associated with a missense DCLRE1C variant in a later genetic analysis, and the association was replicated in an independent cohort.

The cohort consisted of 600 to 700 healthy bone marrow donors. At the time of sampling, all cohort members were nominally healthy, though unrecorded immune exposures were likely present. The donor was CMV seropositive and belonged to the group of 250 to 350 seropositive cohort members. A peripheral blood sample was provided by each donor, and peripheral blood mononuclear cells were used for TCR beta sequencing. The Qiagen DNeasy Blood Extraction Kit was used to extract genomic DNA from the blood cell samples. Spanning cysteine to phenylalanine, the CDR3 consists of 15 amino acids. Only the CDR3 portion is preserved as DNA: 45 bases, with reading frame beginning at the first base. Looking up the germline V gene yields CDR1 SGHRS and CDR2 YFSETQ. At the junction V is shortened by 4 bases and J by 1 base, with 14 bases in between.

Recombination joined TRBV5-1 with TRBJ1-1, with the D gene call left open. This clonotype was sampled from a man aged 45-65 years in good health and CMV-seropositive. The source material was PBMCs. The CDR3 region has the sequence CASSDPGAPNTEAFF. The nucleotide sequence is given as TGCGCCAGCAGCGACCCGGGAGCCCCGAACACTGAAGCTTTCTTT.